The 28 T cell receptor beta chains in this list originate from one sample, sequenced in a study of OX40 agonist ivuxolimab in advanced cancers. Using immunoSEQ multiplex PCR, the repertoire was profiled, and TCRdb retains in-frame clones only, with some absent. This table holds fewer than 65,000 clones, 94% found once. The source material was CD4+ or CD8+ T cells sorted from blood, sampled in a trial of the OX40 agonist ivuxolimab. These TCRs come from an adult with an advanced solid tumor such as melanoma, head and neck, liver or kidney cancer.

The rearrangement uses TRBV11-2 and TRBJ2-2; TRBD1 might be the D (6 bases). The germline gives CDR1 SGHAT, CDR2 FQNNGV. The CDR3 is 17 residues long. Trimming removed 1 base at V and 6 bases at J, with 18 bases between. The CDR3: CASSLVGGYFAPGELFF. Written as DNA, the CDR3 is TGTGCCAGCAGCTTAGTTGGGGGCTATTTCGCCCCCGGGGAGCTGTTTTTT.

This clone was counted between two and nine times. The genes are TRBV25-1 and TRBJ2-5; 7 bases are a match to TRBD2. CDR3 size: 10 residues. J was trimmed by 7 bases and V by 8 bases; bases with no gene match: 1. Germline CDR1 reads MGHDK; CDR2 reads SYGVNS. The CDR3 nucleotides are TGTGCCAGCGGGGGGGGGACCCAGTACTTC. Translation: CASGGGTQYF.

The chain uses TRBV5-1 and TRBJ2-7, with TRBD1 matching 8 bases. The CDR3 is made up of 15 amino acids. The V segment lost 4 bases and the J segment 0 bases; nucleotides outside the gene matches: 6. Germline V lookup: CDR1 SGHRS, CDR2 YFSETQ. Written as DNA, the CDR3 is TGCGCCAGCAGCCAATCCAGGGGGCACTCCTACGAGCAGTACTTC. Encoded protein: CASSQSRGHSYEQYF.

J is TRBJ2-7 and V is TRBV28; D tentatively reads TRBD1 or TRBD2 (5 bases each). From germline, CDR1 is MDHEN and CDR2 SYDVKM. The CDR3 runs to 15 residues. Trimming cost V 8 bases and J 1 base, with 18 bases left between them. The CDR3 sequence is CASVYAPGASYEQYF. DNA for the CDR3: TGTGCCAGCGTGTACGCCCCCGGGGCGTCCTACGAGCAGTACTTC.

The chain has TRBV7-2 and TRBJ2-7, with 7 bases that match TRBD1. Germline V lookup: CDR1 SGHTA, CDR2 FQGNSA. The CDR3 contains 17 residues. With V trimmed by 1 base and J by 2 bases, 11 bases remained unmatched. As DNA, the CDR3 is TGTGCCAGCAGCTTAGTTCCCCCGGACAGGCTCACCTACGAGCAGTACTTC. Translation: CASSLVPPDRLTYEQYF. Looking up the rest from reference TRBV7-2 and TRBJ2-7 gives the full variable domain: GAGVSQSPSNKVTEKGKDVELRCDPISGHTALYWYRQSLGQGLEFLIYFQGNSAPDKSGLPSDRFSAERTGGSVSTLTIQRTQQEDSAVYLCASSLVPPDRLTYEQYFGPGTRLTVT.

The chain joins TRBV7-2 to TRBJ2-1, with D uncertain. V lost 3 bases and J 5 bases, leaving 5 bases between the germline ends. From germline, CDR1 is SGHTA and CDR2 FQGNSA. The CDR3 covers 12 residues. CDR3 amino acids: CASSFGHNEQFF. The CDR3 nucleotides read TGTGCCAGCAGCTTCGGTCACAATGAGCAGTTCTTC.

The V and J genes are TRBV25-1 and TRBJ2-1, with 8 bases that match TRBD1. Germline V gene lookup returns CDR1 MGHDK and CDR2 SYGVNS. Trimming removed 6 bases from V and 10 bases from J; junction bases left unmatched: 11. The CDR3 extends over 14 amino acids. CDR3 in amino acids: CASRGTGYLMEQFF. The CDR3 DNA sequence: TGTGCCAGCAGAGGGACAGGCTACTTAATGGAGCAGTTCTTC. The full variable domain, with the rest looked up from reference TRBV25-1 and TRBJ2-1, is EADIYQTPRYLVIGTGKKITLECSQTMGHDKMYWYQQDPGMELHLIHYSYGVNSTEKGDLSSESTVSRIRTEHFPLTLESARPSHTSQYLCASRGTGYLMEQFFGPGTRLTVL.

Points on this clone: The same CDR3 can be traced to other DNA sequences in this sample. The chain uses TRBV30 and TRBJ2-7; D is possibly TRBD1 (6 bases). The V gene's germline CDR1 is GTSNPN and CDR2 SVGIG (reference sequence). The CDR3 is made up of 13 amino acids. V shed 0 bases and J shed 0 bases, with 6 bases lying between them. The CDR3 DNA reads as TGTGCCTGGAGTGTAGGGGGCTCCTACGAGCAGTACTTC. Residues: CAWSVGGSYEQYF.

This rearrangement joins TRBV7-3 to TRBJ2-1; D ambiguous. Germline loops: CDR1 SGHTA, CDR2 FQGTGA. CDR3 length: 15 residues. Trimming pared 1 base from V and 10 bases from J, leaving 17 bases between. The CDR3 loop is CASSLIASPTIEQFF. CDR3 coding DNA: TGTGCCAGCAGCTTAATTGCCAGCCCTACAATAGAGCAGTTCTTC.

This chain joins TRBV6-5 and TRBJ2-1; D not certain. CDR3 length equals 12 residues. The germline CDR1 and CDR2 sequences are MNHEY and SVGAGI. V dropped 0 bases and J dropped 7 bases, with 4 bases sitting between them. The CDR3 DNA follows: TGTGCCAGCAGTTACTCCAGGAATGAGCAGTTCTTC. It encodes CASSYSRNEQFF.

The chain uses TRBV10-2 and TRBJ2-7; possibly TRBD1 or TRBD2 for D (5 bases each). CDR1 WSHSY and CDR2 SAAADI come from the germline V gene. V lost 4 bases, J lost 7 bases, and 17 bases lay in between. This CDR3 contains 14 residues. The CDR3 region is CASSGGTKYVEQYF. The CDR3 nucleotides read TGCGCCAGCAGTGGGGGGACCAAGTACGTGGAGCAGTACTTC.

This chain connects TRBV5-6 to TRBJ1-1; TRBD1 might be the D (5 bases). V was pared by 4 bases and J by 8 bases, with 12 bases between. In germline, CDR1 is SGHDT, CDR2 YYEEEE. The CDR3 is 12 residues long. This CDR3 is CASSPEGSEAFF. The CDR3 nucleotides are TGTGCCAGCAGCCCGGAGGGGTCCGAAGCTTTCTTT.

CDR3 sequence: CASSFRPQFF. The CDR3 region has the DNA TGTGCCAGCAGTTTTCGGCCGCAGTTCTTC. This rearrangement joins TRBV27 to TRBJ2-1; no definite D call. The CDR3 has 10 residues. CDR1 and CDR2 from the germline V gene are MNHEY and SMNVEV (reference sequence). V lost 3 bases, J lost 12 bases, and 6 bases lay in between.

V is TRBV5-4 and J is TRBJ1-2; D may be TRBD1 (6 bases). V was shortened by 3 bases and J by 4 bases, with 19 bases between the two germline ends. Germline V lookup: CDR1 SGHNT, CDR2 YYREEE (reference sequence). The CDR3 length is 16 residues. CDR3 sequence reads: CASSSEIQGYGYGYTF. CDR3 nucleotides: TGTGCCAGCAGCTCGGAAATACAGGGATATGGCTATGGCTACACCTTC. Full variable domain (outside the CDR3, taken from reference TRBV5-4 and TRBJ1-2): ETGVTQSPTHLIKTRGQQVTLRCSSQSGHNTVSWYQQALGQGPQFIFQYYREEENGRGNFPPRFSGLQFPNYSSELNVNALELDDSALYLCASSSEIQGYGYGYTFGSGTRLTVV.

The chain is built from TRBV14 and TRBJ2-2; D remains ambiguous. The CDR3 loop spans 20 amino acids. V shed 0 bases and J shed 3 bases, with 23 bases lying between them. Germline V gene lookup returns CDR1 SGHDN and CDR2 FVKESK. The DNA for the CDR3 is TGTGCCAGCAGCCAAGAGAAGCCCGTCGTGGTAGTTTGGGACACCGGGGAGCTGTTTTTT. Residues: CASSQEKPVVVVWDTGELFF.

The gene calls are TRBV5-6 and TRBJ2-6; TRBD1 might be the D (7 bases). Germline lookup yields CDR1 SGHDT and CDR2 YYEEEE. The V end lost 0 bases, the J end lost 0 bases, and 10 bases lay between the germline ends. The CDR3 has 17 residues. Written as DNA, the CDR3 is TGTGCCAGCAGCTTGGCAGGGGGGAGCTCTGGGGCCAACGTCCTGACTTTC. The encoded protein is CASSLAGGSSGANVLTF.

The V gene is TRBV7-2, the J gene TRBJ2-7; 8 bases align to TRBD2. There are 15 residues in the CDR3. Germline CDR1 and CDR2: SGHTA and FQGNSA. V lost 5 bases and J lost 3; bases outside the gene matches: 9. For the CDR3, the DNA is TGTGCCAGCAGCCGGCCGGGACTAGGAAACTACGAGCAGTACTTC. Amino acids: CASSRPGLGNYEQYF. Drawing the rest from reference TRBV7-2 and TRBJ2-7, the complete variable domain is GAGVSQSPSNKVTEKGKDVELRCDPISGHTALYWYRQSLGQGLEFLIYFQGNSAPDKSGLPSDRFSAERTGGSVSTLTIQRTQQEDSAVYLCASSRPGLGNYEQYFGPGTRLTVT.

V is TRBV27 and J is TRBJ2-4, with 11 bases matching TRBD2. The germline CDR1 and CDR2 sequences are MNHEY and SMNVEV (reference sequence). This CDR3 has 15 residues. The trim removed 5 bases at V and 8 bases at J, leaving 8 bases unmatched. The DNA of the CDR3 is TGTGCCAGCAGTCTAATAGCGGGAGGGGGGGACATTCAGTACTTC. This translates into CASSLIAGGGDIQYF.

The rearrangement links TRBV21-1 to TRBJ2-1; the DNA was not compared with TRBD1, the D call given in the table. TRBV21-1 is labeled a pseudogene. There are 19 residues in the CDR3. CDR3 DNA: TGTGCCAGCAGCAAAGTACCAGCAGACCCGAGACAGCCGGACAATGAGCAGTTCTTC. It encodes CASSKVPADPRQPDNEQFF.

V and J are TRBV11-2 and TRBJ2-5; tentative D call: TRBD1 (6 bases). CDR1 and CDR2 from the germline V gene are SGHAT and FQNNGV. This CDR3 has 15 residues. V was trimmed by 1 base and J by 2 bases, leaving 11 bases between them. The CDR3 sequence is CASSLAPDSQETQYF. The CDR3 bases are TGTGCCAGCAGCTTAGCCCCGGACAGTCAAGAGACCCAGTACTTC.

The rearrangement uses TRBV7-2 and TRBJ2-7; possibly TRBD2 for D (5 bases). CDR1 and CDR2 (germline): SGHTA, FQGNSA. Trimming shortened V by 3 bases and J by 3 bases, and 12 bases separated the two germline ends. This CDR3 has 14 amino acids. The DNA of the CDR3 is TGTGCCAGCAGCTTTAGCGACAAATACTACGAGCAGTACTTC. Translation gives CASSFSDKYYEQYF.

The chain couples TRBV6-4 to TRBJ2-7, with a weak D call TRBD2 (5 bases). Deletions cut 2 bases from V and 6 bases from J, with 8 bases between. The V gene's germline CDR1 is MRHNA and CDR2 SNTAGT. The CDR3 has 12 amino acids. The CDR3 region is CASSDGSREQYF. The CDR3 DNA reads TGTGCCAGCAGTGACGGGAGCCGCGAGCAGTACTTC.

The chain uses TRBV14 and TRBJ2-2, with D possibly being TRBD2 (6 bases). Trimming cost V 4 bases and J 6 bases, with 21 bases left between them. This CDR3 region has 17 residues. Germline assignment: CDR1 SGHDN and CDR2 FVKESK. The CDR3 DNA reads as TGTGCCAGCAGCCTCCACTCTGTTTGGGGAGGACCCGGGGAGCTGTTTTTT. Encoded protein: CASSLHSVWGGPGELFF.

In its sample, this clone was seen once. The chain couples TRBV6-1 to TRBJ2-6; D not resolved. This CDR3 has 13 amino acids. V lost 8 bases to trimming and J lost 0 bases, with 5 bases between them. The germline CDR1 and CDR2 sequences are MNHNS and SASEGT. Here the CDR3 DNA reads TGTGCCAGCCTCGACTCTGGGGCCAACGTCCTGACTTTC. It yields the protein CASLDSGANVLTF.

The V gene is TRBV25-1, the J gene TRBJ2-3; D is ambiguous. Germline CDR1 is MGHDK and CDR2 is SYGVNS. There are 11 residues in the CDR3. Trimming took 9 bases from V and 6 from J, leaving 10 bases between them. CDR3 in DNA: TGTGCCAGACTAAACATGGATACGCAGTATTTT. Amino acids: CARLNMDTQYF.

This clone was counted a single time. This chain joins TRBV9 and TRBJ2-2, with no clear D. This CDR3 has 15 amino acids. V lost 3 bases and J 5 bases, leaving 14 bases between the germline ends. Germline CDR1 is SGDLS and CDR2 is YYNGEE. The CDR3 reads CASSGRGEATGELFF. In DNA, the CDR3 is TGTGCCAGCAGCGGGCGTGGTGAGGCTACCGGGGAGCTGTTTTTT.

The rearrangement links TRBV4-3 to TRBJ2-1, with 8 bases that match TRBD2. Germline V gene sequence: CDR1 LGHNA, CDR2 YSLEER. The J segment lost 0 bases and the V segment lost 0 bases, leaving 16 bases of the junction unmatched. This CDR3 spans 21 amino acids. The CDR3 DNA reads TGCGCCAGCAGCCAAGACCAATCCGCGACTAGCGCCGGGAGCTCCTACAATGAGCAGTTCTTC. This gives the protein CASSQDQSATSAGSSYNEQFF.

This chain uses TRBV4-3 with TRBJ2-3; tentatively, D is TRBD2 (5 bases). Trimming cost V 4 bases and J 3 bases, with 14 bases left between them. The CDR3 covers 15 residues. Germline V gene lookup returns CDR1 LGHNA and CDR2 YSLEER. CDR3 in DNA: TGCGCCAGCAGCCCTGGAGAGGGTGGTACAGATACGCAGTATTTT. Residues: CASSPGEGGTDTQYF.